A selection of T cell receptor beta chains follows, all from one sample in a study of cytomegalovirus exposure and HLA in healthy donors. Repertoires were generated with immunoSEQ multiplex PCR, while TCRdb's copy carries only in-frame clones and drops some. The table shows 100,000 to 150,000 clones, with about 80% occurring only once. Source material: PBMCs. Receptors originate from a man in his forties or fifties in good health and CMV-seronegative. Each CDR3 is given with its conserved first and last residue. Each record gives: CDR3 DNA, CDR3 protein, D gene, clone size, V gene, J gene. A D gene is named only where the DNA matches it firmly. Clone size, where shown, is once, few, many, or a class for clones that have expanded.

CDR3 DNA: TGTGCCAGCAGCTTACCTCCGGGGGAGCAGTTCTTC
CDR3 protein: CASSLPPGEQFF
D gene: -
clone size: -
V gene: TRBV11-1
J gene: TRBJ2-1

CDR3 DNA: TGTGCCAGCAACCTGGGGGGGGAGATCGAGCCCCAGCATTTT
CDR3 protein: CASNLGGEIEPQHF
D gene: -
clone size: -
V gene: TRBV28
J gene: TRBJ1-5

CDR3 DNA: TGTGCCAGCAGCGCCAACAGGGTTACAGATACGCAGTATTTT
CDR3 protein: CASSANRVTDTQYF
D gene: -
clone size: -
V gene: TRBV11-2
J gene: TRBJ2-3

CDR3 DNA: TGCAGCGTTGAAGTGAGGTACAGGTCCAGGGAGACCCAGTACTTC
CDR3 protein: CSVEVRYRSRETQYF
D gene: -
clone size: once
V gene: TRBV29-1
J gene: TRBJ2-5

CDR3 DNA: TGTGCCAGCAGTTCCACCCTTCAGGGGAATCAGTCCCAGCATTTT
CDR3 protein: CASSSTLQGNQSQHF
D gene: -
clone size: -
V gene: TRBV6-6
J gene: TRBJ1-5

CDR3 DNA: TGTGCCAGCAGCACCCGGACAGGGGCGAACGGAAACACCATATATTTT
CDR3 protein: CASSTRTGANGNTIYF
D gene: TRBD1
clone size: -
V gene: TRBV9
J gene: TRBJ1-3

CDR3 DNA: TGTGCCAGCAGCTTATCAGGGGTTGATCAGCCCCAGCATTTT
CDR3 protein: CASSLSGVDQPQHF
D gene: -
clone size: -
V gene: TRBV13
J gene: TRBJ1-5

CDR3 DNA: TGTGCCAGCAGCTTAGGGGGGGATTCACCCCTCCACTTT
CDR3 protein: CASSLGGDSPLHF
D gene: -
clone size: -
V gene: TRBV7-8
J gene: TRBJ1-6

CDR3 DNA: TGTGCCAGCAGCTTTAGCCGTAGGGAGACCCAGTACTTC
CDR3 protein: CASSFSRRETQYF
D gene: -
clone size: -
V gene: TRBV7-8
J gene: TRBJ2-5

CDR3 DNA: TGCGCCAGCAGCCAAGGTGGAGGGAGCTATGGCTACACCTTC
CDR3 protein: CASSQGGGSYGYTF
D gene: -
clone size: -
V gene: TRBV4-1
J gene: TRBJ1-2

CDR3 DNA: TGTGCCAGCAGTCAACAGGGGGCAACCGGGGAGCTGTTTTTT
CDR3 protein: CASSQQGATGELFF
D gene: TRBD1
clone size: -
V gene: TRBV28
J gene: TRBJ2-2

CDR3 DNA: TGTGCCACCAGCAGAGACCTCGGACAGGGTCAAGATACGCAGTATTTT
CDR3 protein: CATSRDLGQGQDTQYF
D gene: TRBD1
clone size: -
V gene: TRBV15
J gene: TRBJ2-3

CDR3 DNA: TGTGCCAGCAGCGGTCAACAGGGGGCGGGAAAACTGTTTTTT
CDR3 protein: CASSGQQGAGKLFF
D gene: TRBD1
clone size: -
V gene: TRBV9
J gene: TRBJ1-4

CDR3 DNA: TGTGCCAGCAGCGCTCAATTAACAGTGGCCGGGGAGCTGTTTTTT
CDR3 protein: CASSAQLTVAGELFF
D gene: -
clone size: -
V gene: TRBV9
J gene: TRBJ2-2

CDR3 DNA: TGTGCCATCAGTGAGGGGGGGACAGGGGAAGATACGCAGTATTTT
CDR3 protein: CAISEGGTGEDTQYF
D gene: TRBD1
clone size: -
V gene: TRBV10-3
J gene: TRBJ2-3

CDR3 DNA: TGCAGCGCCTCTGGGGGGGGGAGTGCTGAGACCCAGTACTTC
CDR3 protein: CSASGGGSAETQYF
D gene: TRBD2
clone size: -
V gene: TRBV29-1
J gene: TRBJ2-5

CDR3 DNA: TGCGCCAGCAGCTTGGATATCGGAGCGGGGGGGTCCACAGATACGCAGTATTTT
CDR3 protein: CASSLDIGAGGSTDTQYF
D gene: TRBD2
clone size: -
V gene: TRBV5-1
J gene: TRBJ2-3

CDR3 DNA: TGTGCCAGCAGGAATGACCCGCAGGGTATTGGCTACACCTTC
CDR3 protein: CASRNDPQGIGYTF
D gene: -
clone size: -
V gene: TRBV28
J gene: TRBJ1-2

CDR3 DNA: TGCGCCAGCAGCCCCCGAGTGGGACAGGGTTCAGGCTACACCTTC
CDR3 protein: CASSPRVGQGSGYTF
D gene: TRBD1
clone size: -
V gene: TRBV5-1
J gene: TRBJ1-2

CDR3 DNA: TGTGCCAGCTCACCGCAGGGTGGCGTGCAGTACTTC
CDR3 protein: CASSPQGGVQYF
D gene: -
clone size: -
V gene: TRBV18
J gene: TRBJ2-7

CDR3 DNA: TGTGCCAGCACCGACCCCGACAGCCCTGAAGCTTTCTTT
CDR3 protein: CASTDPDSPEAFF
D gene: -
clone size: -
V gene: TRBV11-1
J gene: TRBJ1-1

CDR3 DNA: TGTGCCATCAGAGGACAGGGCGATACGCAGTATTTT
CDR3 protein: CAIRGQGDTQYF
D gene: TRBD1
clone size: -
V gene: TRBV10-3
J gene: TRBJ2-3

CDR3 DNA: TGTGCCAGCAGTTACCCCCGGTCACCTGAGACCCAGTACTTC
CDR3 protein: CASSYPRSPETQYF
D gene: -
clone size: -
V gene: TRBV6-5
J gene: TRBJ2-5

CDR3 DNA: TGTGCCACCAGCCGACACGTAACCTTAGCGGGGACAGATACGCAGTATTTT
CDR3 protein: CATSRHVTLAGTDTQYF
D gene: TRBD2
clone size: -
V gene: TRBV15
J gene: TRBJ2-3

CDR3 DNA: TGCGCCAGCAGCGCTAATACAGGGAGTTCACCCCTCCACTTT
CDR3 protein: CASSANTGSSPLHF
D gene: -
clone size: -
V gene: TRBV5-1
J gene: TRBJ1-6

CDR3 DNA: TGTGCCAGCAGCACCCTGACAGAAACCTACGAGCAGTACTTC
CDR3 protein: CASSTLTETYEQYF
D gene: -
clone size: -
V gene: TRBV5-4
J gene: TRBJ2-7

CDR3 DNA: TGTGCCAGCAGTTTAGTGTTAGCGCCCTCTGGAAACACCATATATTTT
CDR3 protein: CASSLVLAPSGNTIYF
D gene: -
clone size: -
V gene: TRBV28
J gene: TRBJ1-3

CDR3 DNA: TGTGCTAGTGGTTTTGAGGGCGACGCTTTCTTT
CDR3 protein: CASGFEGDAFF
D gene: -
clone size: -
V gene: TRBV12-5
J gene: TRBJ1-1

CDR3 DNA: TGCAGCGTTGAAGCTAGCGACAACTATGGCTACACCTTC
CDR3 protein: CSVEASDNYGYTF
D gene: -
clone size: -
V gene: TRBV29-1
J gene: TRBJ1-2

CDR3 DNA: TGCGCCAGCAGCTCAACTGGACAGTCCTATGGCTACACCTTC
CDR3 protein: CASSSTGQSYGYTF
D gene: -
clone size: -
V gene: TRBV5-1
J gene: TRBJ1-2

CDR3 DNA: TGTGCCAGTAGTATTCTCGGAATTAGCGGGGACATTCAGTACTTC
CDR3 protein: CASSILGISGDIQYF
D gene: TRBD2
clone size: -
V gene: TRBV19
J gene: TRBJ2-4

CDR3 DNA: TGTGCCAGCCCTTCCAGGGGGGACACCGGGGAGCTGTTTTTT
CDR3 protein: CASPSRGDTGELFF
D gene: -
clone size: -
V gene: TRBV21-1
J gene: TRBJ2-2

CDR3 DNA: TGTGCCAGCAGTAAAGGGGTGGGACAGGGGTTTGGTCAGCCCCAGCATTTT
CDR3 protein: CASSKGVGQGFGQPQHF
D gene: TRBD1
clone size: -
V gene: TRBV7-2
J gene: TRBJ1-5

CDR3 DNA: TGTGCCAGCAGTGGGGGGGGAAGAGGAAACACCATATATTTT
CDR3 protein: CASSGGGRGNTIYF
D gene: -
clone size: -
V gene: TRBV6-1
J gene: TRBJ1-3

CDR3 DNA: TGCGCCAGCAGCCAAGAGTCTAGCACAGATACGCAGTATTTT
CDR3 protein: CASSQESSTDTQYF
D gene: -
clone size: -
V gene: TRBV4-3
J gene: TRBJ2-3

CDR3 DNA: TGTGCCAGCAGCGTAGGAGAGGGGAGGGGAGAGACCCAGTACTTC
CDR3 protein: CASSVGEGRGETQYF
D gene: TRBD2
clone size: -
V gene: TRBV9
J gene: TRBJ2-5

CDR3 DNA: TGTGCCAGCAGCTGGGGGGACAGAGGTTTTATTGAAGCTTTCTTT
CDR3 protein: CASSWGDRGFIEAFF
D gene: TRBD1
clone size: -
V gene: TRBV5-6
J gene: TRBJ1-1

CDR3 DNA: TGTGCCAGCAGTAGCCAGCGGTGGCAGCCCCAGCATTTT
CDR3 protein: CASSSQRWQPQHF
D gene: -
clone size: -
V gene: TRBV27
J gene: TRBJ1-5

CDR3 DNA: TGCGCCAGCAGCTTGATCGGGGTGAGTGAAGCTTTCTTT
CDR3 protein: CASSLIGVSEAFF
D gene: -
clone size: -
V gene: TRBV5-1
J gene: TRBJ1-1

CDR3 DNA: TGTGCCAGCAGCGTAGGGACACCGGGGGGGAACACTGAAGCTTTCTTT
CDR3 protein: CASSVGTPGGNTEAFF
D gene: -
clone size: -
V gene: TRBV9
J gene: TRBJ1-1

CDR3 DNA: TGTGCCAGCAGCACGAGACCCGGAGGGGAGCAGTACTTC
CDR3 protein: CASSTRPGGEQYF
D gene: -
clone size: once
V gene: TRBV11-1
J gene: TRBJ2-7

CDR3 DNA: TGTGCCAGCAGCTTGCTAGCGGGTACCACGGGGACCCAGTACTTC
CDR3 protein: CASSLLAGTTGTQYF
D gene: TRBD2
clone size: -
V gene: TRBV11-2
J gene: TRBJ2-5